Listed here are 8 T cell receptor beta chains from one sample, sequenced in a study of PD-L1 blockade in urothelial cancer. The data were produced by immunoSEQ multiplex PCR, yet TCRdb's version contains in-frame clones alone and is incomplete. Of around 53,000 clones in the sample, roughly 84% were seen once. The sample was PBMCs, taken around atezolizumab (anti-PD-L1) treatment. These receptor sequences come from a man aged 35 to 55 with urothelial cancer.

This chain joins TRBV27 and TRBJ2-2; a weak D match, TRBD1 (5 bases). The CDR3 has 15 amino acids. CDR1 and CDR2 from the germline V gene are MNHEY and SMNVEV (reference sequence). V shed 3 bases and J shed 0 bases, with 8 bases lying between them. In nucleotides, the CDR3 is TGTGCCAGCAGTTTGCGGACATCGAACACCGGGGAGCTGTTTTTT. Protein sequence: CASSLRTSNTGELFF.

The CDR3 loop is CASSLSLAGGTDTQYF. CDR3 nucleotide sequence: TGTGCCAGCAGCTTAAGCCTAGCGGGGGGCACAGATACGCAGTATTTT. The chain has TRBV7-2 and TRBJ2-3, with 10 bases aligning to TRBD2. Germline trimming cut 2 bases from V and 1 base from J; bases unmatched to any gene: 3. Germline CDR1 SGHTA, CDR2 FQGNSA. The CDR3 spans 16 residues. The whole variable domain, remainder taken from reference TRBV7-2 and TRBJ2-3, is GAGVSQSPSNKVTEKGKDVELRCDPISGHTALYWYRQSLGQGLEFLIYFQGNSAPDKSGLPSDRFSAERTGGSVSTLTIQRTQQEDSAVYLCASSLSLAGGTDTQYFGPGTRLTVL.

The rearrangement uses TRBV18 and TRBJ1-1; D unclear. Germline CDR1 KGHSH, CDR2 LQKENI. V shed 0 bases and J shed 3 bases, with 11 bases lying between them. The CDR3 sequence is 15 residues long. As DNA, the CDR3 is TGTGCCAGCTCACCACCCGCAGGAAGCTACACTGAAGCTTTCTTT. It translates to CASSPPAGSYTEAFF.

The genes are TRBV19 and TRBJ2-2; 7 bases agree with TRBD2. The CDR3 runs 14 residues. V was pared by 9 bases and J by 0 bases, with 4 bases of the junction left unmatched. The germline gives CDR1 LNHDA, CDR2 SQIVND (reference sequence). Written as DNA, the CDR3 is TGTGCCAGCAGCGGGACTTCGAACACCGGGGAGCTGTTTTTT. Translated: CASSGTSNTGELFF.

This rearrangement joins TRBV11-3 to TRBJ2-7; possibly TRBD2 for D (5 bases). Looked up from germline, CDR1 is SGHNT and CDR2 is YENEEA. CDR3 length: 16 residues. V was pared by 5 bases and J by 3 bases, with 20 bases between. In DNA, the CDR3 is TGTGCCAGCAGCCCACGAATAATCCGGAGGTTCTACGAGCAGTACTTC. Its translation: CASSPRIIRRFYEQYF.

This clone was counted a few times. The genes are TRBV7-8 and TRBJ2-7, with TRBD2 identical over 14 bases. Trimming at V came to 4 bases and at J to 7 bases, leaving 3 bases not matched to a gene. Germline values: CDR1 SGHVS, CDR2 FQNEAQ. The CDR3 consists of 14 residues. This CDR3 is CASSSGLAGVEQYF. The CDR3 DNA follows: TGTGCCAGCAGCTCGGGACTAGCGGGAGTTGAGCAGTACTTC.

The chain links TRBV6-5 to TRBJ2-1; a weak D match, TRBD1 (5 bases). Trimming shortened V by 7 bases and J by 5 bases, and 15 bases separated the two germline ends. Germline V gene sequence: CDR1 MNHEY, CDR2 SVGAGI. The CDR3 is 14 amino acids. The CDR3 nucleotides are TGTGCCAGCAACAAGCGCCGACAGAACAATGAGCAGTTCTTC. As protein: CASNKRRQNNEQFF.

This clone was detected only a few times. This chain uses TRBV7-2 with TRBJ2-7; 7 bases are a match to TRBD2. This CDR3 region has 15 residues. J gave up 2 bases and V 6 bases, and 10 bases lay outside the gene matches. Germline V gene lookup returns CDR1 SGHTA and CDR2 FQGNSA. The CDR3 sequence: CASSSRPAGAYEQYF. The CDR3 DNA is TGTGCCAGCAGTTCCCGTCCGGCGGGGGCCTACGAGCAGTACTTC. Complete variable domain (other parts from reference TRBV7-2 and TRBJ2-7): GAGVSQSPSNKVTEKGKDVELRCDPISGHTALYWYRQSLGQGLEFLIYFQGNSAPDKSGLPSDRFSAERTGGSVSTLTIQRTQQEDSAVYLCASSSRPAGAYEQYFGPGTRLTVT.